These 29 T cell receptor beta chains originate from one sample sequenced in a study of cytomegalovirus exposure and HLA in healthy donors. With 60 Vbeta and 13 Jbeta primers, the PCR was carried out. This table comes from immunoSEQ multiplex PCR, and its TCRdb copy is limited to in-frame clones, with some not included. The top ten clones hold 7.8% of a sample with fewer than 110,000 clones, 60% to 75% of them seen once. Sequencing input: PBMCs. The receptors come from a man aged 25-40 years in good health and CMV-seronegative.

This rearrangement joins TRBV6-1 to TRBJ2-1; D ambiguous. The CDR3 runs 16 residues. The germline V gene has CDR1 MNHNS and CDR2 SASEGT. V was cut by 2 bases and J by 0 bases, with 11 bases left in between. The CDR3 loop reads CASSERGFSSYNEQFF. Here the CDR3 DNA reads TGTGCCAGCAGTGAACGCGGCTTCTCCTCCTACAATGAGCAGTTCTTC.

The CDR3 loop is CAWSAVAGASYEQYF. CDR3 sequence (DNA): TGTGCCTGGAGTGCGGTAGCGGGAGCCTCCTACGAGCAGTACTTC. The chain has TRBV30 and TRBJ2-7, with 9 bases lining up with TRBD2. Germline CDR1 GTSNPN, CDR2 SVGIG (reference sequence). Trimming took 1 base from V and 0 from J; bases not matched to a gene: 4. There are 15 residues in the CDR3.

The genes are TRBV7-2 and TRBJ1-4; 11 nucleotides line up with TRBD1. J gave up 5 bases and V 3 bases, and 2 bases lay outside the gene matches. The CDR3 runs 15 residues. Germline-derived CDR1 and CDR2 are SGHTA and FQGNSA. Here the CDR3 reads CASSLGDRGNEKLFF. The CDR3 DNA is TGTGCCAGCAGCTTGGGGGACAGGGGGAATGAAAAACTGTTTTTT.

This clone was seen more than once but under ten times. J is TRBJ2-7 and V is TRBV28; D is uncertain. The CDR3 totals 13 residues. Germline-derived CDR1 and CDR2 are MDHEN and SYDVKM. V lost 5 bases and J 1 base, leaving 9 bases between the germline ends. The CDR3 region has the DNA TGTGCCAGCAGTCTCACGGTTTCCTACGAGCAGTACTTC. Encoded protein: CASSLTVSYEQYF.

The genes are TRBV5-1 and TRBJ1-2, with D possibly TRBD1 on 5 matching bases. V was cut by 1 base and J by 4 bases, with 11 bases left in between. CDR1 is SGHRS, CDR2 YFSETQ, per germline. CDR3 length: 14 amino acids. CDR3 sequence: CASSLISGPYGYTF. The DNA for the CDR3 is TGCGCCAGCAGCTTGATATCAGGGCCCTATGGCTACACCTTC.

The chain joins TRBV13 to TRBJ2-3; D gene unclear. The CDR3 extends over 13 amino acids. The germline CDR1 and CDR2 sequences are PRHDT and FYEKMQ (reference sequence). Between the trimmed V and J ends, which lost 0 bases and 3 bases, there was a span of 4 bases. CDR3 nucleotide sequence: TGTGCCAGCAGCTTAGGGCAGACAGATACGCAGTATTTT. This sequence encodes CASSLGQTDTQYF.

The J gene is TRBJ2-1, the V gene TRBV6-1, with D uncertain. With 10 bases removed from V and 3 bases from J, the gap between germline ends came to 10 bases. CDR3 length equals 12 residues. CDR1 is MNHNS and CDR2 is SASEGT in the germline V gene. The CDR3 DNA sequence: TGTGCCACCACCGGTAGCTACAATGAGCAGTTCTTC. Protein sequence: CATTGSYNEQFF.

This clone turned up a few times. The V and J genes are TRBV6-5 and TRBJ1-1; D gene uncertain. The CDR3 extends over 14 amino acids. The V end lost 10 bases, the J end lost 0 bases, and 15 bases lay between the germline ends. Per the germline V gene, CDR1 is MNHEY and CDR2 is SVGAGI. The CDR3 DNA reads TGTGCCACTCAACTCGAGGGCATGAACACTGAAGCTTTCTTT. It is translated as CATQLEGMNTEAFF.

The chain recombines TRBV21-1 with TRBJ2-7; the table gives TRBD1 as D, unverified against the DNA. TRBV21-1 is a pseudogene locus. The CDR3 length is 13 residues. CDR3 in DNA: TGTGCCAGCAGCAAAGGGCAGGGATGCGAGCAGTACTTC. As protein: CASSKGQGCEQYF.

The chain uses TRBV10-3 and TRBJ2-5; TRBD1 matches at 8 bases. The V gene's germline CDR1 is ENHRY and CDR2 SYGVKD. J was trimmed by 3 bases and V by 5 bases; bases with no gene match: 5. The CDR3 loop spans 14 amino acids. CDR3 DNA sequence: TGTGCCATCAGTAAAGGACAGGGAGAAGAGACCCAGTACTTC. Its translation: CAISKGQGEETQYF.

CDR3 region: CASSYIGQGYEQYF. The CDR3 DNA is TGTGCCAGCAGTTACATTGGTCAGGGCTACGAGCAGTACTTC. The V call is TRBV6-5, the J call TRBJ2-7; a possible D gene is TRBD1 (5 bases). There are 14 residues in the CDR3. Trimming cost V 2 bases and J 3 bases, with 11 bases left between them. The germline V gene has CDR1 MNHEY and CDR2 SVGAGI.

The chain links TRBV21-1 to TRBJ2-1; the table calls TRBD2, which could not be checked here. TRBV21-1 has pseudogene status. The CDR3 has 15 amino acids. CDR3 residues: CASSKWTSGDNEQFF. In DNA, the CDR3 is TGTGCCAGCAGCAAATGGACTAGCGGGGACAATGAGCAGTTCTTC.

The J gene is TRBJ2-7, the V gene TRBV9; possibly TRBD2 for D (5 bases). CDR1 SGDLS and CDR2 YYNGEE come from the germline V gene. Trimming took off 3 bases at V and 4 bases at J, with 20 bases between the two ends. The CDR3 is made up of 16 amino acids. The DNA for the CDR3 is TGTGCCAGCAGCGCCTACTTTACCTCGGGAAGGTACGAGCAGTACTTC. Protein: CASSAYFTSGRYEQYF.

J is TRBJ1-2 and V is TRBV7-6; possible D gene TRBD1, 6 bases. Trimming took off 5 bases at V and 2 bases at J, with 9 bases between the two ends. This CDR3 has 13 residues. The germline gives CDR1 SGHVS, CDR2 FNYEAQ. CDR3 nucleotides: TGTGCCAGCAGCCCGACAGGCAACTATGGCTACACCTTC. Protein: CASSPTGNYGYTF.

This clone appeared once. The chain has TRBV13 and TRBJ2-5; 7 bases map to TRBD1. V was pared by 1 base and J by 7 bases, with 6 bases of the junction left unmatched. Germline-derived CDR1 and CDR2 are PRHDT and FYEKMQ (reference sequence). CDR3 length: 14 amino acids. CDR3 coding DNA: TGTGCCAGCAGCTTAGAACAGGGGACGGCGACCCAGTACTTC. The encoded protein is CASSLEQGTATQYF.

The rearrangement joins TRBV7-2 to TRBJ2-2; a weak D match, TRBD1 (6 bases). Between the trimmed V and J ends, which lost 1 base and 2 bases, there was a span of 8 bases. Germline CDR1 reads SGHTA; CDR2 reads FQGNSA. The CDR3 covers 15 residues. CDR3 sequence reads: CASSLVGANTGELFF. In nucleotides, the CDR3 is TGTGCCAGCAGCTTAGTGGGGGCCAACACCGGGGAGCTGTTTTTT.

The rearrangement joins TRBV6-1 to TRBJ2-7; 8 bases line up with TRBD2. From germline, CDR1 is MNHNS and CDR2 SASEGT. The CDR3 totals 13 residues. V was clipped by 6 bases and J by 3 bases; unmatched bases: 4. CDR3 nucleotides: TGTGCCAGCAGGGGACTAGTAGGCTACGAGCAGTACTTC. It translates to CASRGLVGYEQYF.

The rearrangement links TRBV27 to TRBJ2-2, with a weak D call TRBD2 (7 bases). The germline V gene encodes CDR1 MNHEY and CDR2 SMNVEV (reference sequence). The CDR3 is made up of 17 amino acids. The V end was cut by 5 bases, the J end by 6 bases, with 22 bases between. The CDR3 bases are TGTGCCAGCAGTCCCGCCCGACACGGGGGGCGTGCCGGGGAGCTGTTTTTT. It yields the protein CASSPARHGGRAGELFF.

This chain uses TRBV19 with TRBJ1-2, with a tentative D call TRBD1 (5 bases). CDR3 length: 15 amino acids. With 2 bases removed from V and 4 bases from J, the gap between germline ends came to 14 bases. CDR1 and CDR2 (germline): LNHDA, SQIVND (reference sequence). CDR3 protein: CASSIRSGVGYGYTF. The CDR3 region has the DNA TGTGCCAGTAGTATACGTTCGGGGGTAGGCTATGGCTACACCTTC.

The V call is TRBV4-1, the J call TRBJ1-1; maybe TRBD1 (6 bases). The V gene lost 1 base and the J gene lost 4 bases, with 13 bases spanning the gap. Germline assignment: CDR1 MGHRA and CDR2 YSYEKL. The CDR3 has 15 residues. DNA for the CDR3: TGCGCCAGCAGCCAAGGGGGCACAGGGTTCACTGAAGCTTTCTTT. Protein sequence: CASSQGGTGFTEAFF.

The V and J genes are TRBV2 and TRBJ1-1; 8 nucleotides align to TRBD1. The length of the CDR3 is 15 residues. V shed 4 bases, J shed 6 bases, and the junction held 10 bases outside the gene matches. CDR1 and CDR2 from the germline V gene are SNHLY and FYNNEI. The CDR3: CASSAIPTGAPEAFF. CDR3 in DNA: TGTGCCAGCAGTGCTATCCCGACAGGGGCCCCTGAAGCTTTCTTT.

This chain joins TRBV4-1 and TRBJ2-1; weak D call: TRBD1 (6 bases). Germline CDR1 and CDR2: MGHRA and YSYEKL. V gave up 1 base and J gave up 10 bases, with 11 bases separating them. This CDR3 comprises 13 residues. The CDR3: CASSQGGPWEQFF. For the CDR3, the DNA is TGCGCCAGCAGCCAAGGGGGGCCGTGGGAGCAGTTCTTC.

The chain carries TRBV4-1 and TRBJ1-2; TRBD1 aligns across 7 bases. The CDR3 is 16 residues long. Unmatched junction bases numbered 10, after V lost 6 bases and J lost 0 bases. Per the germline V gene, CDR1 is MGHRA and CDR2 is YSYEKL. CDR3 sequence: CASSRQGSPSNYGYTF. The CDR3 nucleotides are TGCGCCAGCAGTCGACAGGGTAGCCCCTCTAACTATGGCTACACCTTC.

The CDR3 sequence: CASSLDGGTNTGELFF. CDR3 nucleotide sequence: TGCGCCAGCAGCTTGGACGGCGGGACGAACACCGGGGAGCTGTTTTTT. The genes are TRBV5-1 and TRBJ2-2; D is perhaps TRBD2 (6 bases). Germline-derived CDR1 and CDR2 are SGHRS and YFSETQ. The V end lost 0 bases, the J end lost 0 bases, and 9 bases lay between the germline ends. The CDR3 is 16 residues long.

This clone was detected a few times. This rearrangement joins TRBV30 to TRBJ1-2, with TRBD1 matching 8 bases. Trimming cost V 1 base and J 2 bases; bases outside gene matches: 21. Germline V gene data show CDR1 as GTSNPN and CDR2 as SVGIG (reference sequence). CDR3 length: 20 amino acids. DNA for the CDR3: TGTGCCTGGAGTGATAGGGCAGGGGGCCTGGCACACATATGGAACTATGGCTACACCTTC. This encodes CAWSDRAGGLAHIWNYGYTF.

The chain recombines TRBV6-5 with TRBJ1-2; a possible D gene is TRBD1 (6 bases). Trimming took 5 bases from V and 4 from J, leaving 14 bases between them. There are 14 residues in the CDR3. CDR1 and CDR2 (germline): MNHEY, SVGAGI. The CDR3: CASSQTQGTYGYTF. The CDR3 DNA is TGTGCCAGCAGTCAGACGCAGGGGACCTATGGCTACACCTTC.

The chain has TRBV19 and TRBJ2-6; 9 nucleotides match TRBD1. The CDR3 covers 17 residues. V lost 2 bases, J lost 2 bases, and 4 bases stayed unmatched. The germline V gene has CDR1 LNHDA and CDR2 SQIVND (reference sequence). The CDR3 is CASSIPNRGPGANVLTF. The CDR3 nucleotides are TGTGCCAGTAGTATACCTAACAGGGGGCCTGGGGCCAACGTCCTGACTTTC. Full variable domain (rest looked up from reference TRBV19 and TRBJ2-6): DGGITQSPKYLFRKEGQNVTLSCEQNLNHDAMYWYRQDPGQGLRLIYYSQIVNDFQKGDIAEGYSVSREKKESFPLTVTSAQKNPTAFYLCASSIPNRGPGANVLTFGAGSRLTVL.

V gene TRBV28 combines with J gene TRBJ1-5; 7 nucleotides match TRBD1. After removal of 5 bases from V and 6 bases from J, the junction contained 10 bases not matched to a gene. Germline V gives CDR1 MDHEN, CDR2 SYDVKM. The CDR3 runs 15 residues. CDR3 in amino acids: CASSRDDRVSQPQHF. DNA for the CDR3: TGTGCCAGCAGTAGGGACGACAGGGTGAGTCAGCCCCAGCATTTT.

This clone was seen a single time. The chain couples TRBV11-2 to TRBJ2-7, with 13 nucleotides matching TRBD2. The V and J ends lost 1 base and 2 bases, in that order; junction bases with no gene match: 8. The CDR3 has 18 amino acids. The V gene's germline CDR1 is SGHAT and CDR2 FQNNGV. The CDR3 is CASSLATLAGGPTYEQYF. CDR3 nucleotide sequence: TGTGCCAGCAGCTTAGCGACACTAGCGGGGGGGCCGACCTACGAGCAGTACTTC.